What follows are 9 T cell receptor beta chains derived from one specimen sequenced in a study of blood T cell repertoires in COVID-19. Clones were sequenced by immunoSEQ multiplex PCR, and TCRdb holds only the in-frame ones, with some missing. The repertoire holds approximately 68,000 clones, with around 85% as singletons. The sample was peripheral blood. These receptors were obtained from a woman older than 75 with active or convalescent COVID-19.

The chain links TRBV6-6 to TRBJ2-2; 10 bases line up with TRBD1. V trimming: 2 bases; J trimming: 8 bases; junction bases outside the gene matches: 8. Germline V gene data show CDR1 as MNHNY and CDR2 as SVGAGI (reference sequence). The CDR3 spans 16 residues. CDR3 sequence reads: CASSYHGTGVGGELFF. In nucleotides, the CDR3 is TGTGCCAGCAGTTACCACGGGACAGGGGTAGGAGGGGAGCTGTTTTTT.

The chain uses TRBV18 and TRBJ2-7, with 12 positions matching TRBD2. CDR1 KGHSH and CDR2 LQKENI come from the germline V gene. This CDR3 contains 16 residues. V lost 5 bases and J lost 6; bases outside the gene matches: 11. CDR3 nucleotide sequence: TGTGCCAGCTCAGCCGCAGCTAGCGGGGGGGCCTCCGAGCAGTACTTC. This codes for CASSAAASGGASEQYF. The full variable domain, completed using reference TRBV18 and TRBJ2-7, is NAGVMQNPRHLVRRRGQEARLRCSPMKGHSHVYWYRQLPEEGLKFMVYLQKENIIDESGMPKERFSAEFPKEGPSILRIQQVVRGDSAAYFCASSAAASGGASEQYFGPGTRLTVT.

This chain connects TRBV6-6 to TRBJ2-5; 8 bases align to TRBD2. Germline CDR1 MNHNY, CDR2 SVGAGI (reference sequence). The ends lost 5 bases at V and 1 base at J; junction bases unmatched: 18. This CDR3 has 19 residues. The CDR3 sequence: CASSHDPSTSGHVQETQYF. CDR3 in DNA: TGTGCCAGCAGTCACGACCCGTCCACTAGCGGACACGTCCAAGAGACCCAGTACTTC.

This clone was detected only once. The chain uses TRBV7-2 and TRBJ2-5, with 9 bases fitting TRBD2. The CDR3 is 18 residues long. The germline gives CDR1 SGHTA, CDR2 FQGNSA. V trimming: 1 base; J trimming: 5 bases; junction bases outside the gene matches: 14. The DNA of the CDR3 is TGTGCCAGCAGCTTAGGCCCCCTCAGCGGGGGGATTGGCGAGACCCAGTACTTC. This gives the protein CASSLGPLSGGIGETQYF. The full variable domain, completed using reference TRBV7-2 and TRBJ2-5, is GAGVSQSPSNKVTEKGKDVELRCDPISGHTALYWYRQSLGQGLEFLIYFQGNSAPDKSGLPSDRFSAERTGGSVSTLTIQRTQQEDSAVYLCASSLGPLSGGIGETQYFGPGTRLLVL.

The chain employs TRBV10-1 and TRBJ1-5, with D possibly being TRBD1 (5 bases). The germline V and J ends were trimmed by 3 bases and 8 bases, with 14 bases remaining between them. CDR1 is WNHNN and CDR2 is SYGVQD in the germline V gene (reference sequence). The CDR3 consists of 14 residues. CDR3 nucleotide sequence: TGCGCCAGCAGTGAAGGAGGGGACGGTAAGCCCCAGCATTTT. The encoded protein is CASSEGGDGKPQHF.

The genes are TRBV6-4 and TRBJ1-2, with 8 bases fitting TRBD1. This CDR3 is 13 amino acids long. The germline V gene encodes CDR1 MRHNA and CDR2 SNTAGT. Trimming cost V 6 bases and J 3 bases; bases outside gene matches: 3. The CDR3 nucleotides are TGTGCCAGCAGCAAGACAGGGGACTATGGCTACACCTTC. This translates into CASSKTGDYGYTF.

The chain links TRBV6-2 or TRBV6-3 to TRBJ2-3, with D possibly matching TRBD2 (7 bases). Trimming cost V 5 bases and J 0 bases, with 18 bases left between them. The CDR3 length is 17 residues. Germline values: CDR1 MNHEY, CDR2 SVGEGT. CDR3 nucleotides: TGTGCCAGCAGTCCGGGGCTAGGGGGGGCTAGCACAGATACGCAGTATTTT. Its protein product is CASSPGLGGASTDTQYF.

The gene calls are TRBV6-6 and TRBJ2-5; D is undetermined. The CDR3 has 13 residues. Germline-derived CDR1 and CDR2 are MNHNY and SVGAGI (reference sequence). Trimming pared 4 bases from V and 4 bases from J, leaving 10 bases between. As DNA, the CDR3 is TGTGCCAGCAGTTTTTTAGTGATAGAGACCCAGTACTTC. Its translation: CASSFLVIETQYF.

This chain connects TRBV9 to TRBJ1-6; D gene unclear. Between the trimmed V and J ends, which lost 0 bases and 9 bases, there was a span of 13 bases. CDR3 size: 15 residues. CDR1 SGDLS and CDR2 YYNGEE come from the germline V gene. This CDR3 reads CASSVEGRQFSPLHF. The CDR3, as DNA: TGTGCCAGCAGCGTAGAAGGCAGGCAGTTTTCACCCCTCCACTTT.